Following are 2 T cell receptor beta chains from one sample sequenced in a study of human T cells and chemical hapten exposure. Time point denoted: patch test 3, about 24 weeks after DPC sensitization. Documented treatment: therapeutic diphenylcyclopropenone sensitization with weekly scalp DPC. TCRdb reprocessed the RACE reads via MiXCR and lists one record per CDR3 protein. Of roughly 89,000 distinct CDR3 sequences listed, roughly 11% were seen once; the top ten hold more than 0.85%. Here the sequenced sample was whole blood, taken in connection with sensitization to the hapten diphenylcyclopropenone (DPC). The origin of the receptors is a woman aged 25 to 39 with alopecia areata. Some clones in this sample may be carry-over from other donors' samples.

Of note for this clonotype: As the CDR3 is not closed by the conserved phenylalanine or tryptophan, this likely results from a read error. The chain joins TRBV14 to TRBJ2-1; no clear D. The CDR3 has 12 amino acids. The germline V and J ends were trimmed by 5 bases and 7 bases, with 9 bases remaining between them. CDR1 is SGHDN, CDR2 FVKESK, per germline. The DNA for the CDR3 is TGTGCCAGCAGCTTGGCGCGGAATGAGCAGTTCTTG. This translates into CASSLARNEQFL.

In its sample, this clonotype was seen a few times. V usage is TRBV29-1 and J usage is TRBJ2-3, with a tentative D call TRBD2 (6 bases). This CDR3 is 13 amino acids long. Germline CDR1 is SQVTM and CDR2 is ANQGSEA. With 4 bases removed from V and 1 base from J, the gap between germline ends came to 9 bases. CDR3 nucleotides: TGCAGCGTTGCAACGGGGGGCACAGATACGCAGTATTTT. It specifies CSVATGGTDTQYF.